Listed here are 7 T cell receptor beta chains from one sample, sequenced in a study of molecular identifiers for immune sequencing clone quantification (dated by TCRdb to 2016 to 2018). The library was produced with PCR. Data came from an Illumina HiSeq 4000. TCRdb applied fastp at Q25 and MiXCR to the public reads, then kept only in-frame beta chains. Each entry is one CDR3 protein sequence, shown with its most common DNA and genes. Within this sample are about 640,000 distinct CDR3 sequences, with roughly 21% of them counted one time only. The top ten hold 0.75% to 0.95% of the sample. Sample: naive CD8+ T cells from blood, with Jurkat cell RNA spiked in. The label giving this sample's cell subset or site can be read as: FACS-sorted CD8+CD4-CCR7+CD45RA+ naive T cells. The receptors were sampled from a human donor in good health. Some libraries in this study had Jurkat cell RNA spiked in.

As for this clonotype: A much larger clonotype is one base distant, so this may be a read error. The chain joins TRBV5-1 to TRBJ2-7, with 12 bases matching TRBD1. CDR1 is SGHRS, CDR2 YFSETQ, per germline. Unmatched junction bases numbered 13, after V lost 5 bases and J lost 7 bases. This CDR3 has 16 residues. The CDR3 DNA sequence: TGCGCCAGCAGGTCGTCTTTGGGACAGGGGGCAGGTGAGCAGTACTTC. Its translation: CASRSSLGQGAGEQYF.

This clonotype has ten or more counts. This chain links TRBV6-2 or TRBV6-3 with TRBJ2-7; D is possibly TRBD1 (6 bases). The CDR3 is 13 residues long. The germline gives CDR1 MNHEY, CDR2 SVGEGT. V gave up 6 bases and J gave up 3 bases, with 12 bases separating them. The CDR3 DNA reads TGTGCCAGCAGCCAAGGACAGCTCTACGAGCAGTACTTC. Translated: CASSQGQLYEQYF.

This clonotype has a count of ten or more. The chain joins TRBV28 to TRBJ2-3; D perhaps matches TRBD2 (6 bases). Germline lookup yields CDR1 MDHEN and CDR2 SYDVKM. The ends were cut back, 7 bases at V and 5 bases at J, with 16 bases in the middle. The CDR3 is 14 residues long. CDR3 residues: CASIPAGGGDTQYF. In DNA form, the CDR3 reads TGTGCCAGCATCCCAGCGGGTGGGGGAGATACGCAGTATTTT.

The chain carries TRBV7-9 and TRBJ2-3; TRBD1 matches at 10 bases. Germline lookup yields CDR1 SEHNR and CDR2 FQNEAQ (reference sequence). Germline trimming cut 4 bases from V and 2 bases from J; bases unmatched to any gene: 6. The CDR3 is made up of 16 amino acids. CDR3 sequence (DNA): TGTGCCAGCAGCTCGGACAGGGGGGTGAACACAGATACGCAGTATTTT. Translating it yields CASSSDRGVNTDTQYF.

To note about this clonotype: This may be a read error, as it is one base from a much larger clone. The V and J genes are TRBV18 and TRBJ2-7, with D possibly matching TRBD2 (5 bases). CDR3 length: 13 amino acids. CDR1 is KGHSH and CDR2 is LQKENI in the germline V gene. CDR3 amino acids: CANSPRDAYEQYF. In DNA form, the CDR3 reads TGTGCCAACTCACCACGGGATGCCTACGAGCAGTACTTC.

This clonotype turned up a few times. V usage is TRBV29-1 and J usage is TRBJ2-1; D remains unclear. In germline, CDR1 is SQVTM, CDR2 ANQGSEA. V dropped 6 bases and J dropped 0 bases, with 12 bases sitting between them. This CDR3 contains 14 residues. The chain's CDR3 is CSVEVGISYNEQFF. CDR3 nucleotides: TGCAGCGTAGAGGTGGGCATCTCCTACAATGAGCAGTTCTTC.

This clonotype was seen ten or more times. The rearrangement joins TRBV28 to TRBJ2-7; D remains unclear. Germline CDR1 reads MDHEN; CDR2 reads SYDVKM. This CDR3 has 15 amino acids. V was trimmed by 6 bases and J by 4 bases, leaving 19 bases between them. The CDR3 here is CASSLEYSGKYEQYF. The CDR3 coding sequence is TGTGCCAGCAGCCTGGAGTATTCCGGAAAATACGAGCAGTACTTC.